These 9 T cell receptor beta chains came from one sample sequenced in a study of cytotoxic CD8 clonotypes in ibrutinib-treated CLL. Only in-frame clones appear in the TCRdb table, and some are missing; sequencing was by immunoSEQ multiplex PCR. The sample carries 190,000 or so clones, over 55% recorded once. Sequences were derived from PBMCs, sampled after 24 months of ibrutinib treatment. The source is a human donor with chronic lymphocytic leukemia.

The V call is TRBV6-5, the J call TRBJ2-5; TRBD1 is a possible D gene (5 bases). V lost 7 bases, J lost 2 bases, and 11 bases lay in between. Germline CDR1 and CDR2: MNHEY and SVGAGI. CDR3 length: 13 residues. The CDR3 reads CASTLGLQETQYF. Here the CDR3 DNA reads TGTGCCAGCACCCTGGGGCTTCAAGAGACCCAGTACTTC.

The genes are TRBV4-1 and TRBJ2-3; no reliable D call. The CDR3 has 17 residues. Germline-derived CDR1 and CDR2 are MGHRA and YSYEKL. Trimming removed 0 bases at V and 2 bases at J, with 15 bases between. The chain's CDR3 is CASSQESSQVNTDTQYF. In DNA form, the CDR3 reads TGCGCCAGCAGCCAAGAAAGCTCGCAAGTAAACACAGATACGCAGTATTTT.

This clone was recorded once. The chain uses TRBV30 and TRBJ1-3, with D hard to call. Trimming left V 4 bases short and J 0 bases short, with 7 bases between. The length of the CDR3 is 13 residues. Looked up from germline, CDR1 is GTSNPN and CDR2 is SVGIG (reference sequence). As DNA, the CDR3 is TGTGCCTGGACCGCTAACTCTGGAAACACCATATATTTT. It yields the protein CAWTANSGNTIYF.

V and J are TRBV4-3 and TRBJ1-2, with D unresolved. Trimming took 0 bases from V and 8 from J, leaving 16 bases between them. CDR1 is LGHNA, CDR2 YSLEER, per germline. The CDR3 extends over 15 amino acids. In nucleotides, the CDR3 is TGCGCCAGCAGCCAAGATGCCTTCCAAACGGGCGGCTACACCTTC. Amino acid sequence: CASSQDAFQTGGYTF.

The chain combines TRBV7-9 with TRBJ2-7; 7 bases are shared with TRBD1. Losses at the gene ends were 5 bases for V and 7 bases for J; bases not matched to a gene: 11. The CDR3 is 14 residues long. CDR1 SEHNR and CDR2 FQNEAQ come from the germline V gene (reference sequence). In nucleotides, the CDR3 is TGTGCCAGCAGCATCACGACAGGGAAAGATGAGCAGTACTTC. This codes for CASSITTGKDEQYF. Full variable domain (outside the CDR3, taken from reference TRBV7-9 and TRBJ2-7): DTGVSQNPRHKITKRGQNVTFRCDPISEHNRLYWYRQTLGQGPEFLTYFQNEAQLEKSRLLSDRFSAERPKGSFSTLEIQRTEQGDSAMYLCASSITTGKDEQYFGPGTRLTVT.

This chain joins TRBV9 and TRBJ2-7; 8 bases fit TRBD1. The CDR3 consists of 15 residues. The trim removed 0 bases at V and 2 bases at J, leaving 4 bases unmatched. CDR1 and CDR2 from the germline V gene are SGDLS and YYNGEE. The CDR3 DNA is TGTGCCAGCAGCGTAGGGCAGGGGGCGGCCTACGAGCAGTACTTC. The encoded protein is CASSVGQGAAYEQYF.

The chain employs TRBV11-1 and TRBJ1-4, with TRBD1 matching 7 bases. The V and J ends lost 5 bases and 0 bases, in that order; junction bases with no gene match: 9. This CDR3 region has 17 residues. Germline V gene data show CDR1 as SGHAT and CDR2 as FQDESV (reference sequence). CDR3 region: CASSTNHGTATNEKLFF. The CDR3 nucleotides are TGTGCCAGCAGCACCAATCATGGGACAGCAACTAATGAAAAACTGTTTTTT.

The chain uses TRBV5-6 and TRBJ2-3; 7 bases match TRBD2. V lost 10 bases to trimming and J lost 2 bases; unmatched junction nucleotides: 7. CDR3 length: 13 residues. In germline, CDR1 is SGHDT, CDR2 YYEEEE. DNA of the CDR3: TGTGCCGGGTCGGGGAGGGCCACAGATACGCAGTATTTT. Encoded protein: CAGSGRATDTQYF.

The J gene is TRBJ2-2, the V gene TRBV20-1; D might be TRBD2 (5 bases). The germline V gene encodes CDR1 DFQATT and CDR2 SNEGSKA (reference sequence). CDR3 length: 11 residues. V was pared by 5 bases and J by 5 bases, with 6 bases between. CDR3 protein: CSAQRTGELFF. The DNA for the CDR3 is TGCAGTGCTCAGCGGACCGGGGAGCTGTTTTTT.